The 16 T cell receptor beta chains given below trace back to one sample, sequenced in a study of shared clonotypes between healthy human individuals. The assay was immunoSEQ multiplex PCR, and TCRdb's table has in-frame clones only and misses some. Counted here are 1 million to 1.3 million clones, around 78% occurring once; the ten biggest clones make up 0.55% to 0.7%. Sequenced sample: memory CD4+ T cells from PBMCs. Regarding subset: CD45RA-negative fraction. The receptors shown here come from a man in his late teens or twenties in good health. Some clones in this sample may be carry-over from other donors' samples.

The chain links TRBV4-2 to TRBJ1-3, with 8 bases lining up with TRBD1. V lost 0 bases to trimming and J lost 4 bases; unmatched junction nucleotides: 8. CDR1 is LGHNA, CDR2 YNFKEQ, per germline. The CDR3 has 17 residues. The CDR3 DNA reads as TGTGCCAGCAGCCAAGATCTGTGGCAGGGGGCCGGAAACACCATATATTTT. This gives the protein CASSQDLWQGAGNTIYF.

V is TRBV5-4 and J is TRBJ2-7; 13 bases map to TRBD2. V was clipped by 1 base and J by 6 bases; unmatched bases: 4. The germline V gene encodes CDR1 SGHNT and CDR2 YYREEE (reference sequence). The CDR3 extends over 15 amino acids. This CDR3 is CASSLSRTSGGEQYF. In DNA, the CDR3 is TGTGCCAGCAGCTTGTCCCGGACTAGCGGGGGCGAGCAGTACTTC.

The rearrangement joins TRBV15 to TRBJ1-1; no definite D call. This CDR3 has 15 residues. Germline assignment: CDR1 LNHNV and CDR2 YYDKDF (reference sequence). The V gene lost 0 bases and the J gene lost 0 bases, with 8 bases spanning the gap. DNA of the CDR3: TGTGCCACCAGCAGAGACCCTAGGATGAACACTGAAGCTTTCTTT. This codes for CATSRDPRMNTEAFF.

This chain joins TRBV5-1 and TRBJ2-7; TRBD2 matches at 11 bases. The CDR3 spans 15 residues. Germline trimming cut 4 bases from V and 7 bases from J; bases unmatched to any gene: 10. Germline V gene lookup returns CDR1 SGHRS and CDR2 YFSETQ. In DNA, the CDR3 is TGCGCCAGCAGCCAGACCGGGACTAGCGGCCTGGAGCAGTACTTC. Translated, it gives CASSQTGTSGLEQYF.

The chain has TRBV4-3 and TRBJ2-3; D unclear. The V end was cut by 2 bases, the J end by 5 bases, with 11 bases between. The CDR3 has 14 amino acids. Germline V gene data show CDR1 as LGHNA and CDR2 as YSLEER. The CDR3 bases are TGCGCCAGCAGCCAAAGATACCCAATAGATACGCAGTATTTT. Protein: CASSQRYPIDTQYF.

The genes are TRBV11-3 and TRBJ2-3, with D maybe TRBD1 (6 bases). This CDR3 has 15 amino acids. Trimming left V 5 bases short and J 4 bases short, with 16 bases between. Germline V gene data show CDR1 as SGHNT and CDR2 as YENEEA. The CDR3 spells CASSLQGSPSDTQYF. In DNA form, the CDR3 reads TGTGCCAGCAGCCTTCAGGGGAGCCCCTCAGATACGCAGTATTTT. Combining the CDR3 with reference TRBV11-3 and TRBJ2-3 gives the whole variable domain EAGVVQSPRYKIIEKKQPVAFWCNPISGHNTLYWYLQNLGQGPELLIRYENEEAVDDSQLPKDRFSAERLKGVDSTLKIQPAELGDSAVYLCASSLQGSPSDTQYFGPGTRLTVL.

The gene calls are TRBV28 and TRBJ2-7; perhaps TRBD1 as D (5 bases). V was pared by 6 bases and J by 1 base, with 16 bases between. CDR1 is MDHEN and CDR2 is SYDVKM in the germline V gene. There are 15 residues in the CDR3. CDR3 in amino acids: CASSPRRRASYEQYF. In DNA form, the CDR3 reads TGTGCCAGCAGCCCGAGGCGCAGGGCTTCCTACGAGCAGTACTTC.

The chain uses TRBV28 and TRBJ2-1; D possibly matches TRBD1 or TRBD2 (6 bases each). In germline, CDR1 is MDHEN, CDR2 SYDVKM. V was shortened by 6 bases and J by 9 bases, with 18 bases between the two germline ends. This CDR3 has 14 amino acids. In DNA form, the CDR3 reads TGTGCCAGCAGACCTCTTCGGGGGCGCGGTGAGCAGTTCTTC. Amino acids: CASRPLRGRGEQFF.

The chain is built from TRBV5-4 and TRBJ2-5; 11 nucleotides line up with TRBD2. The germline V gene encodes CDR1 SGHNT and CDR2 YYREEE (reference sequence). V gave up 4 bases and J gave up 1 base; unmatched junction bases: 6. The CDR3 sequence is 16 residues long. The CDR3 DNA reads TGTGCCAGCAGCGCGGCTCTAGCGGGAGGCCAAGAGACCCAGTACTTC. This sequence encodes CASSAALAGGQETQYF. Full variable domain (missing parts from reference TRBV5-4 and TRBJ2-5): ETGVTQSPTHLIKTRGQQVTLRCSSQSGHNTVSWYQQALGQGPQFIFQYYREEENGRGNFPPRFSGLQFPNYSSELNVNALELDDSALYLCASSAALAGGQETQYFGPGTRLLVL.

As for this clone: At one end the junction does not follow the germline gene, possibly because of a read error. The V and J genes are TRBV10-2 and TRBJ2-3, with TRBD2 matching over 12 bases. The CDR3 extends over 15 amino acids. Germline V lookup: CDR1 WSHSY, CDR2 SAAADI. The CDR3 here is CASSLAGGTADTQYF. Here the CDR3 DNA reads TGTGCCAGCTCACTAGCGGGGGGAACCGCAGATACGCAGTATTTT.

The J gene is TRBJ2-7, the V gene TRBV9, with a weak D call TRBD1 (6 bases). This CDR3 is built from 14 residues. Per the germline V gene, CDR1 is SGDLS and CDR2 is YYNGEE. V shed 0 bases and J shed 6 bases, with 13 bases lying between them. The CDR3 loop reads CASSVGGRTSEQYF. In DNA, the CDR3 is TGTGCCAGCAGCGTAGGGGGGCGAACATCCGAGCAGTACTTC.

J is TRBJ1-2 and V is TRBV5-4; 9 nucleotides match TRBD1. The CDR3 contains 14 residues. Trimming removed 1 base from V and 3 bases from J; junction bases left unmatched: 1. Germline CDR1 SGHNT, CDR2 YYREEE (reference sequence). CDR3 amino acids: CASSLTGGYYGYTF. The DNA for the CDR3 is TGTGCCAGCAGCTTGACAGGGGGCTACTATGGCTACACCTTC.

The chain uses TRBV28 and TRBJ2-1; 9 bases map to TRBD2. The junction had 14 bases not matched to a gene; V was cut back by 1 base and J by 16 bases. The CDR3 loop spans 15 amino acids. The V gene's germline CDR1 is MDHEN and CDR2 SYDVKM. The CDR3 DNA follows: TGTGCCAGCAGTTTATACCAGCGGGAGGCCTTTGGGAGTTTCTTC. It specifies CASSLYQREAFGSFF.

The genes are TRBV5-6 and TRBJ2-1; 8 nucleotides line up with TRBD1. This CDR3 contains 16 residues. CDR1 is SGHDT and CDR2 is YYEEEE in the germline V gene. Trimming removed 4 bases from V and 2 bases from J; junction bases left unmatched: 8. The CDR3 nucleotides read TGTGCCAGCAGCCTTAACAGGGGGAGGACCTACAATGAGCAGTTCTTC. This translates into CASSLNRGRTYNEQFF.

This chain links TRBV29-1 with TRBJ2-7, with 10 nucleotides matching TRBD1. With 7 bases clipped from V and 7 bases from J, the junction kept 10 bases outside the gene matches. CDR3 length equals 13 residues. Germline V gives CDR1 SQVTM, CDR2 ANQGSEA. CDR3: CSGAGTGDGEQYF. As DNA, the CDR3 is TGCAGCGGCGCCGGGACAGGGGATGGAGAGCAGTACTTC.

This clone was found once. Germline is not matched at one junction end, which may reflect a read error. This chain connects TRBV29-1 to TRBJ2-2, with D possibly being TRBD2 (5 bases). From germline, CDR1 is SQVTM and CDR2 ANQGSEA. The CDR3 runs 14 residues. The CDR3 here is CTVRAGRGTGELFF. The CDR3 DNA is TGCACCGTTAGGGCAGGACGGGGAACCGGGGAGCTGTTTTTT.